The 9 T cell receptor beta chains below come from one sample, sequenced in a study of cytomegalovirus exposure and HLA in healthy donors (TCRdb year 2017). The library was generated by the immunoSEQ multiplex PCR assay. A mixture of 60 forward primers for TCR Vbeta segments and 13 reverse primers for TCR Jbeta segments was used in the multiplex PCR. Not all clones reach the TCRdb copy of this immuneACCESS table, which keeps in-frame sequences only. Checked studies attribute under half of the gap to unresolved V genes and leave the rest unexplained. This sample comprises 90,000 to 100,000 clones, approximately 76% of them detected only once. The ten largest clones add up to under 20% of the sample. Input material: PBMCs. These receptors all come from a woman aged 55-70 years in good health and CMV-seropositive.

The table lists this clone with a few counts. The chain joins TRBV6-5 to TRBJ1-1, with unresolved D. Trimming pared 0 bases from V and 2 bases from J, leaving 10 bases between. The CDR3 is 15 amino acids. CDR1 is MNHEY, CDR2 SVGAGI, per germline. CDR3 sequence (DNA): TGTGCCAGCAGTTACTCGCAGGCCCTCAACACTGAAGCTTTCTTT. It encodes CASSYSQALNTEAFF.

The chain recombines TRBV5-6 with TRBJ2-7; a weak D match, TRBD2 (5 bases). Germline V CDR1 and CDR2: SGHDT, YYEEEE. The ends were cut back, 2 bases at V and 3 bases at J, with 15 bases in the middle. The CDR3 covers 15 residues. In DNA form, the CDR3 reads TGTGCCAGCAGCTTCCCGGGATTCGGGGTCTACGAGCAGTACTTC. Its protein is CASSFPGFGVYEQYF.

Only a few counts were recorded for this clone. V and J are TRBV6-5 and TRBJ1-1; TRBD1 might be the D (5 bases). Germline lookup yields CDR1 MNHEY and CDR2 SVGAGI. CDR3 size: 14 residues. Trimming took 8 bases from V and 5 from J, leaving 18 bases between them. This chain's CDR3 is CASAKAGVRTEAFF. The CDR3 DNA sequence: TGTGCCAGCGCTAAGGCGGGGGTTCGTACTGAAGCTTTCTTT.

This clone showed up just a few times. The CDR3 region is CASSQVGADNQPQHF. The CDR3 coding sequence is TGCGCCAGCAGCCAAGTTGGGGCGGACAATCAGCCCCAGCATTTT. The chain is built from TRBV4-1 and TRBJ1-5; D perhaps matches TRBD1 (5 bases). This CDR3 is built from 15 residues. The V end lost 1 base, the J end lost 3 bases, and 10 bases lay between the germline ends. Germline CDR1 reads MGHRA; CDR2 reads YSYEKL.

The chain is built from TRBV6-6 and TRBJ1-2; 11 bases map to TRBD1. The length of the CDR3 is 14 residues. The germline V gene encodes CDR1 MNHNY and CDR2 SVGAGI (reference sequence). V dropped 2 bases and J dropped 8; count of bases not matched to a gene: 4. In DNA form, the CDR3 reads TGTGCCAGCAGTTACGGGGACAGGGGGAGAGGCTACACCTTC. This gives the protein CASSYGDRGRGYTF.

This clone was counted between two and nine times. The chain joins TRBV28 to TRBJ2-1, with 11 positions matching TRBD2. The CDR3 has 14 residues. V trimming: 10 bases; J trimming: 5 bases; junction bases outside the gene matches: 7. Germline V lookup: CDR1 MDHEN, CDR2 SYDVKM. Here the CDR3 reads CAISGLAEHNEQFF. CDR3 coding DNA: TGTGCCATCTCGGGACTAGCGGAACACAATGAGCAGTTCTTC. Looking up the rest from reference TRBV28 and TRBJ2-1 gives the full variable domain: DVKVTQSSRYLVKRTGEKVFLECVQDMDHENMFWYRQDPGLGLRLIYFSYDVKMKEKGDIPEGYSVSREKKERFSLILESASTNQTSMYLCAISGLAEHNEQFFGPGTRLTVL.

This chain links TRBV7-3 with TRBJ2-5; the D gene is possibly TRBD2 (6 bases). The CDR3 loop spans 13 amino acids. V dropped 2 bases and J dropped 2 bases, with 6 bases sitting between them. Germline loops: CDR1 SGHTA, CDR2 FQGTGA. This CDR3 is CASSLLAQETQYF. In DNA form, the CDR3 reads TGTGCCAGCAGCTTACTAGCGCAAGAGACCCAGTACTTC.

Turning to this clone: Additional DNA sequences in this sample encode the identical CDR3. The chain joins TRBV5-4 to TRBJ1-3; D perhaps matches TRBD1 (6 bases). From germline, CDR1 is SGHNT and CDR2 YYREEE (reference sequence). The CDR3 extends over 14 amino acids. Between the trimmed V and J ends, which lost 4 bases and 0 bases, there was a span of 8 bases. CDR3 in amino acids: CASSPDSSGNTIYF. The CDR3 nucleotides read TGTGCCAGCAGCCCGGACAGCTCTGGAAACACCATATATTTT.

The genes are TRBV27 and TRBJ2-3; 11 bases fit TRBD2. The CDR3 length is 16 residues. Germline trimming cut 5 bases from V and 2 bases from J; bases unmatched to any gene: 6. The germline V gene encodes CDR1 MNHEY and CDR2 SMNVEV (reference sequence). CDR3 sequence (DNA): TGTGCCAGCAGTAGGCGACTAGCGGGAACCACAGATACGCAGTATTTT. It specifies CASSRRLAGTTDTQYF.